This T cell receptor beta chain was recorded in a study of Ad26.COV2.S vaccination and SARS-CoV-2 variants. Study-wide background: In the study, Ad26.COV2.S was injected intramuscularly once, or twice 56 days apart. General observations from the study: Spike-specific responses of CD8+ and CD4+ T cells were reported to display substantial breadth after vaccination. Placebo and vaccine recipients had non-spike TCR breadth that was similar.

Sequenced by immunoSEQ multiplex PCR; TCRdb stores in-frame clones only, minus some. The table shows 350,000 to 450,000 clones, with 92% occurring only once. The treatment was: around 19 received Ad26.COV2.S at low or high dose, single or two shots; five or six received placebo; per-sample allocation not given. Sampling was performed 63 days after the first vaccine or placebo injection. An Ad26 vector carrying the Wuhan-strain SARS-CoV-2 spike served as the vaccine. Looked up from germline, CDR1 is SGHVS and CDR2 is FQNEAQ. V was pared by 4 bases and J by 11 bases, with 8 bases of the junction left unmatched. The CDR3 is 13 amino acids. A word on this clone: Its antigen remains unknown.

Sequencing was performed on peripheral blood, taken in a trial of Ad26.COV2.S vaccine versus placebo. The TCR comes from a person aged 18-60 years who received the Ad26.COV2.S COVID-19 vaccine or a placebo. The chain is built from TRBV7-8 and TRBJ1-2; 9 bases map to TRBD1. In DNA form, the CDR3 reads TGTGCCAGCAGCTCTAAAACCGGGACAGGGTACACCTTC. Translating it yields CASSSKTGTGYTF.